This TCR beta chain derives from a study of cytomegalovirus exposure and HLA in healthy donors (TCRdb year 2017). For the study in its entirety: An earlier analysis of some 600 of the donors reported under 300 Gb of sequence data and 117 million unique TCR beta sequences obtained from approximately 180 million T cells. The study profiled the T cell repertoires of more than 500 subjects by immunosequencing and related them to cytomegalovirus serostatus. An earlier analysis of 450 to 750 of the donors used high-throughput TCR beta sequencing to judge whether each TCR beta V gene segment behaved as functional or pseudogenic. Roughly 300 gigabases of sequencing data and some 85 million unique TCR sequences were included in an early release covering roughly 600 HLA-typed donors. Besides the first cohort of 500 to 700 subjects, a separate validation cohort made up of some 110 different subjects was used. The aim of the study was to test whether cataloging public T cell receptors could identify signatures of past pathogen exposure. Rather than using new phenotypic data, the later analysis identified candidate immune exposures from TCR beta sequences and from how often those sequences occurred across donors. Class I and class II HLA loci were covered by the typing at four-digit resolution. To predict cytomegalovirus infection status, the study combined high-throughput TCR immunosequencing, statistical association of individual TCRs with disease status, and machine learning. Donor age, sex, ethnicity and CMV serostatus were collected together with the repertoire data. On average, around 240,000 unique TCR beta nucleotide sequences were sequenced per donor among a few hundred genotyped donors of the cohort, with 15% to 20% of those sequences being non-productive. A later genetic analysis used genome-wide SNP genotypes for 398 of the 666 donors, treating that subset as a discovery cohort. Typing coverage varied by locus: roughly 629-630 donors for A, B, C, DRB1 and DQB1; some 520 for DQA1; approximately 570 for DPA1; around 450 for DPB1. A later analysis re-analyzed previously published TCR beta repertoires from 550 to 700 donors and added high-resolution HLA genotyping to study TCR occurrence patterns. About five DR-DQ haplotypes were treated as single units for association and clustering because of strong linkage in the cohort. The genetic ancestry cluster associated with self-reported Caucasian donors included around 76% of the approximately 400 genotyped donors. All discovery cohort repertoires had been generated using a single sequencing platform.

According to the germline V gene, CDR1 reads SGHTA and CDR2 reads FQGNSA. The CDR3 runs 13 residues from the cysteine to the phenylalanine. The entry retains the CDR3 DNA only, 39 bases that are in frame from base 1. V was cut back by 1 base and J by 5 bases, leaving a gap of 7 bases between them. In total, more than 500 healthy bone marrow donors made up the cohort. All cohort members were sampled while nominally healthy, although unrecorded immune exposures were likely present. The donor tested CMV seropositive, placing the donor among the 250 to 300 seropositive members of the cohort. A peripheral blood sample was provided by each donor, and peripheral blood mononuclear cells were used for TCR beta sequencing. Genomic DNA extraction from the blood cell samples was performed with the Qiagen DNeasy Blood Extraction Kit. Regarding this clone: The specificity of this receptor is unknown. Nothing much larger sits one base from this clone, and base qualities are not available.

The full study reports these points: In an earlier analysis of some 550 of the donors, most TCR beta V segments were observed in productive rearrangements about 87% or about 30% of the time, broadly matching IMGT annotations. A further reported finding was that TCR beta sequences accurately predicted the HLA-A and HLA-B alleles for most subjects in the first cohort. Most CMV-associated TCR beta chains appeared to be HLA-restricted in a later analysis, and the HLA associations seemed to be driven largely by CMV exposure. In a later analysis, HLA-associated TCR beta chains were found to be more clonally expanded and to have lower generation probabilities than equally common non-associated chains. According to a later analysis, TCR association rates differed among HLA loci, with DRB1 alleles showing the most associated TCRs and HLA-C alleles showing the fewest. Because some donors lacked HLA typing at each locus, the association tests relied only on the typed subset. The authors suggested that the approach could potentially be extended to other disease states and immunological phenotypes. The study gave a list of about 170 TCR beta chains associated with cytomegalovirus. Sequencing depth was assumed to be roughly uniform across donors in the presence/absence analyses, though that assumption may not hold. The earlier analysis of some 540 of the donors excluded about 16 rarely observed V segments, including chromosome 9 orphons, because counts were too low. Most TCR sequences were observed very rarely across donors, whereas some public TCRs were present in many individuals. Some IMGT-functional V segments, including TRBV6-2 and TRBV6-3, could not be distinguished by the 87-base-pair reads and were therefore excluded. When HLA alleles, especially DR and DQ, strongly co-occurred, attributing TCR associations to individual alleles was difficult. A later analysis associated roughly 17,000 TCR beta sequences with specific HLA alleles at a false discovery rate of 0.05. Compared with the approximately 720-donor mean, donors in an Asian-associated ancestry cluster had fewer N-insertions in productive TCRs, according to a later genetic analysis. A group of highly shared sequence variants was considered likely to be a technical artifact of the sequencing pipeline. Linkage disequilibrium might explain the correlated functional status among segregating V segments, but an unknown experimental factor could not be excluded. In vitro tests confirmed that a few of the cytomegalovirus-associated TCR beta chains recognize cytomegalovirus antigens. V-gene and J-gene trimming of TCR beta chains was associated with a missense DCLRE1C variant in a later genetic analysis, and the association was replicated in an independent cohort. The only immune exposure information available for the cohort was CMV serostatus. Cytomegalovirus status was reported to be diagnosed by the classifier with high specificity and sensitivity in both the original and validation cohorts. According to a later analysis, parvovirus B19, influenza, CMV and Epstein-Barr virus appeared linked to several top co-occurrence clusters. In this cohort, only TCR beta chains were sequenced, and detectable features were limited by the absence of alpha or paired-chain data.

Library preparation used the immunoSEQ multiplex PCR assay. A mixture of 60 forward primers for TCR Vbeta segments and 13 reverse primers for TCR Jbeta segments was used in the multiplex PCR. The CDR3 region of rearranged TCR beta genes was amplified from genomic DNA by a multiplex PCR assay. The amplified TCR beta libraries were sequenced on the Illumina HiSeq System as 87-base-pair reads. Per the source publication's procedure: A later analysis tallied about 77 million unique TCR beta chains across the 640 or so repertoires, and about 10 million of those chains were shared by two or more donors. Raw reads were error-corrected and collapsed into unique sequences by a nearest-neighbor algorithm in which closely related sequences were merged to remove PCR and sequencing errors. Alignment of CDR3 sequences to IMGT reference sequences was used to assign V, D and J gene segments. For a sequence to be retained, a match of at least six nucleotides to both a V gene segment and a J gene segment was required. A rearrangement was called productive if the CDR3 had no stop codons and remained in frame with V and J, and every other rearrangement was called non-productive. CDR3 was defined according to IMGT convention as the region running from the second conserved V-encoded cysteine to the conserved J-encoded phenylalanine. Sequences without an unambiguous match to a single V gene segment were excluded from the earlier analysis of about 600 of the donors. In an earlier analysis of several hundred of the donors, V segments were called functional above 56.7% productive rearrangements and were called segregating when the between-donor standard deviation exceeded 5%. A statistical classification framework was built for diagnosing cytomegalovirus status from the catalog of TCR beta chain sequences. V and J gene assignment, in a later analysis, came from comparing TCR nucleotide sequences with IMGT/GENE-DB human TR gene sequences. A later analysis assigned CDR3 sequences and most-parsimonious VDJ recombination scenarios with the TCRdist pipeline. In a later analysis, every TCR beta chain was defined by the combination of its CDR3 amino acid sequence and its V-gene family, and reads without a unique V-gene family were dropped. In a later analysis, around 650 highly shared, low-generation-probability nucleotide sequences were removed to address suspected cross-contamination and a sequencing artifact. In a later analysis, a clonal expansion index was calculated for each public chain from normalized within-repertoire ranks of inferred template counts. Generation probabilities in a later analysis came from a VDJ recombination model fitted to out-of-frame rearrangements, and those results were checked against IGoR. In a later analysis, TCR-TCR, TCR-HLA and TCR-CMV co-occurrence was scored with hypergeometric tests, and a repertoire-size bias correction was applied to TCR pairs. In a later analysis, false discovery rates were estimated by permuting HLA or CMV assignments 20 times. A later analysis grouped co-occurring TCRs with DBSCAN, adding TCRdist sequence similarity when clustering within HLA-allele-positive subsets. Repertoires with fewer than 30,000 or more than 120,000 public chains, plus five repertoires with anomalous nucleotide sharing, were excluded from co-occurrence clustering. TCRdb stores this immuneACCESS table with in-frame sequences only. Part of the clones is absent; in the studies checked, under half of the shortfall reflects unresolved V genes, and no reason is known for the rest. V, J and clone size reflect that table, while D and trimming were determined from the DNA. The sample yields 55,000 to 65,000 clones; 60% to 80% were counted once. The biggest ten clones account for approximately 3.5% of the sample.

This receptor was identified in a woman aged 40 to 49 in good health and CMV-seropositive. Sequences were obtained from PBMCs. The rearranged chain carries TRBV7-2 and TRBJ2-3; a weak D assignment points to TRBD2 (5 bases agree). The bases read TGTGCCAGCAGCTTAGGAGGGCTAGATACGCAGTATTTT. Its translation is CASSLGGLDTQYF. With the portions outside the CDR3 filled from the reference TRBV7-2 and TRBJ2-3 genes, the complete variable region becomes GAGVSQSPSNKVTEKGKDVELRCDPISGHTALYWYRQSLGQGLEFLIYFQGNSAPDKSGLPSDRFSAERTGGSVSTLTIQRTQQEDSAVYLCASSLGGLDTQYFGPGTRLTVL.